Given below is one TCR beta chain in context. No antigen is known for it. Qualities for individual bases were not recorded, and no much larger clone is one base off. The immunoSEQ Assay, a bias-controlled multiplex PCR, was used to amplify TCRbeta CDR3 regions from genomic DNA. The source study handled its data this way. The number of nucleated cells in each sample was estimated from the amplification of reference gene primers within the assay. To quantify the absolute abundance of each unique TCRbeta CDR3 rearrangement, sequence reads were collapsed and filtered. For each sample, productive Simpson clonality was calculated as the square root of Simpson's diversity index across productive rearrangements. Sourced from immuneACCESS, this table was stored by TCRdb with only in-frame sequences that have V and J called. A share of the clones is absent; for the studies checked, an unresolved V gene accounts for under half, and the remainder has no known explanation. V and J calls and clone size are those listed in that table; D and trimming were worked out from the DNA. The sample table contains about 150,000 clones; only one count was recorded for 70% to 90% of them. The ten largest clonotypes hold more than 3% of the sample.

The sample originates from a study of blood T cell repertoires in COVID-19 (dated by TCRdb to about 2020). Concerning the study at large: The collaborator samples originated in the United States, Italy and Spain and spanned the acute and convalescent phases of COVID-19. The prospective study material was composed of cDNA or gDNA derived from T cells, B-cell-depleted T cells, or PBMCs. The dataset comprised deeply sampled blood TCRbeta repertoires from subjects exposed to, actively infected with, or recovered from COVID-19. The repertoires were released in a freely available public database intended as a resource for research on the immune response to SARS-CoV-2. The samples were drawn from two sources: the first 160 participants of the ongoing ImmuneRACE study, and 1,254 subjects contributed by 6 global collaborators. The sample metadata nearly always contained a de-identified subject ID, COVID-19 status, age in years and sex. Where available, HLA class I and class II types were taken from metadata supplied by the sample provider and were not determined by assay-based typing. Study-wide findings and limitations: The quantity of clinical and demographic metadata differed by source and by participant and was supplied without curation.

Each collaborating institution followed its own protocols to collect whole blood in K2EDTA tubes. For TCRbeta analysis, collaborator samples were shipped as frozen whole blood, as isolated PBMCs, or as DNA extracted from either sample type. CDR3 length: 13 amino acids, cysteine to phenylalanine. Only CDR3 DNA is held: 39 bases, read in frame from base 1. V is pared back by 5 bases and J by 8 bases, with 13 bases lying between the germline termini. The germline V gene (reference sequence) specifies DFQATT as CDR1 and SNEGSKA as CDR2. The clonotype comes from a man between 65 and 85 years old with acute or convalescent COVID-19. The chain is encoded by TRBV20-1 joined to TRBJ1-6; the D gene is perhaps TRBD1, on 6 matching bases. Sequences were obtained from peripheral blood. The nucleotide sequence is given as TGCAGTGCTGGTGGACAGATAGATTCACCCCTCCACTTT. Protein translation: CSAGGQIDSPLHF.